Listed here is a single T cell receptor beta chain. Its cognate antigen is unknown. The data are from a study of blood T cells in healthy people across ages. Study-level points and caveats: In long-lived donors, naive CD4+ cell counts and diversity exceeded those of aged donors.

A second roughly 6 to 11 cycle PCR used barcoded and J-beta primers. TCRdb analysed the 5' RACE reads with MiXCR anew, one entry per CDR3 protein. The profile shows about 1.8 million distinct CDR3 sequences, 40% to 55% of them singletons. Germline CDR1 KGHSY, CDR2 FQNENV. V was trimmed by 1 base and J by 0 bases, leaving 13 bases between them. The CDR3 spans 16 residues. This TCR derives from a woman aged 35 to 49 in good health. This chain joins TRBV16 and TRBJ2-7; the D call may be TRBD1 or TRBD2 (6 bases each). Material for sequencing was blood. The DNA for the CDR3 is TGTGCCAGCAGCCAATTTGGGGGGCAGGGCTCCTACGAGCAGTACTTC. It encodes CASSQFGGQGSYEQYF.